These 8 T cell receptor beta chains came from one sample sequenced in a study of metastatic and nonmetastatic thyroid tumors. Nobody among the patients had been given any treatment before thyroid surgery. Using MiXCR, TCRdb re-called clones from the PCR reads. Of approximately 15,000 clones in the sample, around 13% are singletons; the top ten hold about 30%. The sequenced sample consisted of blood. The receptors originated from a female donor with papillary thyroid cancer or a benign thyroid nodule (not recorded which). Some clones in this sample may be carry-over from other donors' samples.

Ten or more counts support this clone. In DNA form, the CDR3 reads TGTGCCAGCAGCCAAGGGGCGGGGGGGCCGTACGAGCAGTACTTC. It translates to CASSQGAGGPYEQYF. The chain recombines TRBV4-2 with TRBJ2-7; 9 bases match TRBD2. Trimming cost V 1 base and J 4 bases; bases outside gene matches: 5. The CDR3 is 15 amino acids. The germline V gene has CDR1 LGHNA and CDR2 YNFKEQ.

This clone was recorded a few times. The chain couples TRBV28 to TRBJ2-7, with a tentative D call TRBD1 (6 bases). The CDR3 has 15 residues. Trimming pared 2 bases from V and 2 bases from J, leaving 13 bases between. Germline V gives CDR1 MDHEN, CDR2 SYDVKM. In DNA, the CDR3 is TGTGCCAGCAGTTTAACCCAGGGGCCCACCTACGAGCAGTACTTC. The encoded protein is CASSLTQGPTYEQYF.

This chain links TRBV5-1 with TRBJ1-4; no reliable D call. Germline V lookup: CDR1 SGHRS, CDR2 YFSETQ. The CDR3 is 13 amino acids. Trimming stripped 0 bases from V and 8 bases from J, with 8 bases between. The CDR3 DNA reads as TGCGCCAGCAGCTTGGGTTTCAAGGAAAAACTGTTTTTT. It translates to CASSLGFKEKLFF.

Many counts were recorded for this clone. The CDR3 DNA reads TGTGCCACCAGTGTGGGGACAGGGCACTCCTACGAGCAGTACTTC. Protein sequence: CATSVGTGHSYEQYF. The chain combines TRBV24-1 with TRBJ2-7, with TRBD1 matching over 9 bases. With 5 bases clipped from V and 0 bases from J, the junction kept 4 bases outside the gene matches. This CDR3 region has 15 residues. Germline values: CDR1 KGHDR, CDR2 SFDVKD.

This clone was counted between two and nine times. The conserved final phenylalanine or tryptophan is absent from the CDR3, which likely points to a read error. J is TRBJ1-1 and V is TRBV10-1; D unresolved. Germline V lookup: CDR1 WNHNN, CDR2 SYGVQD (reference sequence). The CDR3 runs to 13 residues. V lost 6 bases and J lost 2, with 10 bases in between. In nucleotides, the CDR3 is TGCGCCAGCAGAGGTGGCGCAAACACTGAAGCTTTCTCT. This codes for CASRGGANTEAFS.

The sample holds many counts of this clone. Other nucleotide sequences in the sample specify the same CDR3. V gene TRBV5-1 combines with J gene TRBJ1-2; D may be TRBD1 (5 bases). This CDR3 region has 15 residues. Trimming stripped 1 base from V and 4 bases from J, with 14 bases between. CDR1 and CDR2 (germline): SGHRS, YFSETQ. Here the CDR3 DNA reads TGCGCCAGCAGCTTGACCTTCGGGGCTGGCTATGGCTACACCTTC. Protein: CASSLTFGAGYGYTF.

This clone was counted many times. The chain employs TRBV4-2 and TRBJ1-3, with unresolved D. The CDR3 extends over 16 amino acids. V was trimmed by 4 bases and J by 0 bases, leaving 13 bases between them. Germline V gene lookup returns CDR1 LGHNA and CDR2 YNFKEQ. As DNA, the CDR3 is TGTGCCAGCAGCCGGATAGCCGGCGTCTCTGGAAACACCATATATTTT. Translating it yields CASSRIAGVSGNTIYF.

This clone is deemed medium-sized. V and J are TRBV25-1 and TRBJ1-3; weak D call: TRBD1 (5 bases). The CDR3 has 13 residues. The germline CDR1 and CDR2 sequences are MGHDK and SYGVNS. With 8 bases removed from V and 1 base from J, the gap between germline ends came to 9 bases. The CDR3 loop reads CASGGASGNTIYF. The CDR3 coding sequence is TGTGCCAGCGGGGGAGCATCTGGAAACACCATATATTTT.